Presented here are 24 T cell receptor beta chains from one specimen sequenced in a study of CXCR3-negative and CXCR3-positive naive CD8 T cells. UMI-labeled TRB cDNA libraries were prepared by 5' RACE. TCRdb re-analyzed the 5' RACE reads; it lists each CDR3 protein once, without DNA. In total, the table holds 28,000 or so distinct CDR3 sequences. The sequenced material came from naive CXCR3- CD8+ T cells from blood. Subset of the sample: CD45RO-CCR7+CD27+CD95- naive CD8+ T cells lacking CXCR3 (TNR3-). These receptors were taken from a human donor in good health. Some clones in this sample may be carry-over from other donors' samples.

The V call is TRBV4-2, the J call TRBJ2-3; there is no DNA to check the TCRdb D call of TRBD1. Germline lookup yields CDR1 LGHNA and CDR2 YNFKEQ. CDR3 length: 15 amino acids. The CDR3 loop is CASSQDGGPTDTQYF.

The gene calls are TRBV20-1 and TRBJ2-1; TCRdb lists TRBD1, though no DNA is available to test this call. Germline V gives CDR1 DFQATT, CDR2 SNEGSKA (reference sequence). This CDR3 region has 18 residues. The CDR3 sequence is CSARIGTGGTKSYNEQFF.

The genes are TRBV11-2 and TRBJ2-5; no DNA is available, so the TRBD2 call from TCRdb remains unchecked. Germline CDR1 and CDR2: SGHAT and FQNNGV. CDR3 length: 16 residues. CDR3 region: CASSLGLAGPQETQYF. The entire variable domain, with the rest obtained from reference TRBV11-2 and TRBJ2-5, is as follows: EAGVAQSPRYKIIEKRQSVAFWCNPISGHATLYWYQQILGQGPKLLIQFQNNGVVDDSQLPKDRFSAERLKGVDSTLKIQPAKLEDSAVYLCASSLGLAGPQETQYFGPGTRLLVL.

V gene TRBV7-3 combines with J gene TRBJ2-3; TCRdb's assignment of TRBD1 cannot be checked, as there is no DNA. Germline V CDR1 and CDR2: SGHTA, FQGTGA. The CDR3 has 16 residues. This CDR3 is CASSAGRGSGTDTQYF.

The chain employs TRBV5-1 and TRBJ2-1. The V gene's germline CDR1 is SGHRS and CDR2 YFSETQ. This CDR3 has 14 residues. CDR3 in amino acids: CASSLAGAYSEQFF.

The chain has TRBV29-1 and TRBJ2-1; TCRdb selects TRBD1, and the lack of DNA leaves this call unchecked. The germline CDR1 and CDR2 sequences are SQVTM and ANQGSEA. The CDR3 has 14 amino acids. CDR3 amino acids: CSTPGQGVYNEQFF.

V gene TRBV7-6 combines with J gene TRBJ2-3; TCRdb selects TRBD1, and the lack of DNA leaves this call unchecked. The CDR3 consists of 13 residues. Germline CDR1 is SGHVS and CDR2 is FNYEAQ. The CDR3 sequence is CASSLGGADTQYF.

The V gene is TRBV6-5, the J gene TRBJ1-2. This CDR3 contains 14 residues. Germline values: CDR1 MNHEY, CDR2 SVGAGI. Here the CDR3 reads CASSYRTTNYGYTF.

CDR3 loop: CASSQTRDSYNEQFF. The chain joins TRBV11-2 to TRBJ2-1. Germline values: CDR1 SGHAT, CDR2 FQNNGV. This CDR3 contains 15 residues.

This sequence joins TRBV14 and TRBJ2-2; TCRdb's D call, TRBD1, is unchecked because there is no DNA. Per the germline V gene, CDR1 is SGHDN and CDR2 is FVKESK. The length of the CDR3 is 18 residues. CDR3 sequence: CASSQLKTGGAYTGELFF.

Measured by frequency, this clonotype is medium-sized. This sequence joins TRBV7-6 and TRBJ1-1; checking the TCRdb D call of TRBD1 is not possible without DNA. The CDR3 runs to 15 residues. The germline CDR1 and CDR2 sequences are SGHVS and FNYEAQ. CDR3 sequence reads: CASSPPGPRPTEAFF.

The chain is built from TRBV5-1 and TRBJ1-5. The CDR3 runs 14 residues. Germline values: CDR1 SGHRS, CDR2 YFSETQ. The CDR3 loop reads CASSSGLSDQPQHF.

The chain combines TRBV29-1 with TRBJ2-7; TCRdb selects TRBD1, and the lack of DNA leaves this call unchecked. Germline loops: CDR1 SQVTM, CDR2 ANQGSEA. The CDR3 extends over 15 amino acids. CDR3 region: CSVERGTGDSYEQYF.

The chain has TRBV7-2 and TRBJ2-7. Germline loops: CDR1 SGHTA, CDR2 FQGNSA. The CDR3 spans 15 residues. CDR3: CASSSRNGVTYEQYF.

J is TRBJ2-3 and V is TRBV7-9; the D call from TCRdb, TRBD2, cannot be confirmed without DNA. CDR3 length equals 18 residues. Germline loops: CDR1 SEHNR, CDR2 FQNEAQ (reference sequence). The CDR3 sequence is CASSSTVGRGAGTDTQYF. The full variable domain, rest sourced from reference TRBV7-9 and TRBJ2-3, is DTGVSQNPRHKITKRGQNVTFRCDPISEHNRLYWYRQTLGQGPEFLTYFQNEAQLEKSRLLSDRFSAERPKGSFSTLEIQRTEQGDSAMYLCASSSTVGRGAGTDTQYFGPGTRLTVL.

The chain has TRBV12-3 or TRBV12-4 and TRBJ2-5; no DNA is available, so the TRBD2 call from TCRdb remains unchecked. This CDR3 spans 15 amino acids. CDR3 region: CASTSGTSGEETQYF.

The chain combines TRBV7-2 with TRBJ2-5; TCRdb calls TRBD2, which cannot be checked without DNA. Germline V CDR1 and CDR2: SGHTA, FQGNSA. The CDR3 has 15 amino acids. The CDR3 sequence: CASSSESRVRETQYF.

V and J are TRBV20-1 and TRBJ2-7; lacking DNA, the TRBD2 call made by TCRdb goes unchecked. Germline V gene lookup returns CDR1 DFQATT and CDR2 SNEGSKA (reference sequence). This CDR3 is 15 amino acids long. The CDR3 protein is CSARSLAGDVYEQYF.

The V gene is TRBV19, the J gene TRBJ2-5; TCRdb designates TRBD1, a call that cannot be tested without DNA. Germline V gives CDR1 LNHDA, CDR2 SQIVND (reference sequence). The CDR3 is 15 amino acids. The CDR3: CASSLRTTGTETQYF.

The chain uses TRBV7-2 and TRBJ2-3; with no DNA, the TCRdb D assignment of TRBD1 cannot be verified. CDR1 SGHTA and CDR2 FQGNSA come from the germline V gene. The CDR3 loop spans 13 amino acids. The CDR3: CASSWDSTDTQYF.

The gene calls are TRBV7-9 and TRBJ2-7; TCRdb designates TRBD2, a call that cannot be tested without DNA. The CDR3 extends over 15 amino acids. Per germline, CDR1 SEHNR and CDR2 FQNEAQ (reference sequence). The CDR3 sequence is CASSPQGQTGYEQYF.

The CDR3 here is CASSTADSDYYGYTF. The V gene is TRBV5-1, the J gene TRBJ1-2; TCRdb's assignment of TRBD1 cannot be checked, as there is no DNA. The CDR3 covers 15 residues. From germline, CDR1 is SGHRS and CDR2 YFSETQ.

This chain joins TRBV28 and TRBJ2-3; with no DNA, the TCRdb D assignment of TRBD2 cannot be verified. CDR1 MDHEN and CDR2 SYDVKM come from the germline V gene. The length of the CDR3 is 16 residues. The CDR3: CASSLTSGAFTDTQYF.

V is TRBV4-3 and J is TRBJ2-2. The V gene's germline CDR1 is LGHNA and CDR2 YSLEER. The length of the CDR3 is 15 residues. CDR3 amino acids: CASSQVPGNTGELFF.